The clone carrying this T cell receptor (beta chain) was seen at least ten times. The antigen is undetermined. This entry is derived from a study of read filtering for tumor transcriptome and immune sequencing. For the study at large: The cohort had some 16 men and over twelve women aged about 47 to 80, mean about 67 years.

The germline V gene encodes CDR1 SGHTA and CDR2 FQGNSA. The germline V and J ends were trimmed by 4 bases and 5 bases, with 5 bases remaining between them. The CDR3 consists of 12 residues. Molecular barcoded adaptors covering alpha/delta and beta/gamma chains were used on 400 to 450 ng RNA. TCRdb passed the reads through MiXCR, listing each CDR3 protein once. The repertoire holds some 130,000 distinct CDR3 sequences, with 13% as singletons. Points from the study as a whole: Compared with RNA-seq, IR-seq gave much higher clonotype depth and reliability.

V and J are TRBV7-2 and TRBJ2-2; no clear D gene. This receptor was obtained from a donor aged 40 or over with multiple myeloma. Sequencing was performed on a population of CD138-negative cells sorted from bone marrow. CDR3 region: CASSSLTGELFF. The CDR3 nucleotides are TGTGCCAGCAGCTCACTTACCGGGGAGCTGTTTTTT.